What follows is one TCR beta chain and its context. Antigen unknown. These data are taken from a study of cytomegalovirus exposure and HLA in healthy donors. General study points: Most TCR sequences were seen very rarely across donors, but some public TCRs occurred in many.

V lost 3 bases and J lost 4; bases outside the gene matches: 4. Germline V gene data show CDR1 as SGDLS and CDR2 as YYNGEE. This CDR3 has 14 amino acids. The PCR used 60 Vbeta and 13 Jbeta primers. TCRdb's copy holds only in-frame clones and misses some; the assay was immunoSEQ multiplex PCR. The sample includes approximately 150,000 clones, approximately 80% seen only once; the top ten take roughly 7.5%. Sequenced: PBMCs. V gene TRBV9 combines with J gene TRBJ2-5, with 9 bases lining up with TRBD2. This TCR came from a woman in her 30s in good health and CMV-seropositive. The CDR3 DNA reads as TGTGCCAGCAGCGAGCGGGGGGTTGGAGAGACCCAGTACTTC. It specifies CASSERGVGETQYF.